The sequence of this TCR beta chain was determined in a study of identical twins. The study, taken as a whole, reports: The presence of invariant MAIT and iNKT cells could partly confound analyses of zero-insertion sequences. The study reached conclusions through statistical analysis that was cross-sectional, not following the same donors. A lower insertion count was a feature of abundant cord blood beta clonotypes, with no such feature in memory repertoires.

A universal primer site arose from template switching, and cDNA bore unique molecular identifiers. TCRdb ran MiXCR on the 5' RACE reads and lists one entry per CDR3 protein. The sample holds some 1,700,000 distinct CDR3 sequences, around a third seen once. This clonotype was seen only a few times. What it binds is not known. Germline CDR1 SGHRS, CDR2 YFSETQ. The CDR3 has 16 residues. The V gene lost 0 bases and the J gene lost 2 bases, with 14 bases spanning the gap. This chain connects TRBV5-1 to TRBJ1-1, with unresolved D. Input material: cord blood. The clonotype originates from a newborn girl in good health. The CDR3 sequence: CASSLAAGGPNTEAFF. The CDR3, as DNA: TGCGCCAGCAGCTTGGCCGCAGGTGGGCCTAACACTGAAGCTTTCTTT.